This T cell receptor (beta chain) stems from a study of vaccination and CD4 T cells after COVID-19. Study information: Stimulation used overlapping spike peptides from SARS-CoV-2, HCoV-NL63, HCoV-OC43 and HCoV-229E.

The treatment here: roughly ten-day PBMC culture with coronavirus spike peptide pools or control peptides (ViraFEST assay). Germline CDR1 SEHNR, CDR2 FQNEAQ (reference sequence). The CDR3 consists of 13 residues. V was trimmed by 5 bases and J by 10 bases, leaving 15 bases between them. This clonotype was detected only a few times. Its matching antigen is unknown. Cultured CD4+ T cell DNA underwent sequencing with the Oncomine TCR Beta short-read assay. Via MiXCR, TCRdb re-called the PCR reads, giving one row per CDR3 protein. The sample includes 10,000 or so distinct CDR3 sequences, approximately 64% of them seen just once.

V usage is TRBV7-9 and J usage is TRBJ1-5; unclear D gene. The clonotype originates from a human donor who had recovered from COVID-19. The sample comprised CD4+ T cells from blood, cultured in vitro. As DNA, the CDR3 is TGTGCCAGCAGCCGGGCCGCGGGCGACCCCCAGCATTTT. This translates into CASSRAAGDPQHF.